This is a list of T cell receptor beta chains from one sample in a study of response to subunit inactivated influenza vaccine. TCRdb called the RT-PCR reads again in MiXCR, with one record for every CDR3 protein. The sample holds some 800,000 distinct CDR3 sequences; 21% are singletons and the top ten take roughly 10%. The material sequenced was PBMCs from blood, taken roughly 5 days after vaccination. All receptors come from a man aged 50-59 years who received an inactivated influenza vaccine. CDR3s include the opening cysteine and the closing phenylalanine or tryptophan. A D gene is named only where the DNA matches it firmly. The listing skips clone size in some rows; elsewhere it reads once, few, many or a size class.

clone_size j_call v_call d_call cdr3_aa cdr3_nt
few TRBJ2-2 TRBV11-2 . CASSLGQGNGELFF TGTGCCAGCAGCTTAGGTCAGGGGAACGGGGAGCTGTTTTTT
few TRBJ1-6 TRBV18 . CASSSTADIYSPLHF TGTGCCAGCTCATCTACGGCGGACATCTATTCACCCCTCCACTTT
few TRBJ1-2 TRBV28 . CASTPGGQAPGYTF TGTGCCAGCACCCCCGGGGGGCAAGCACCCGGCTACACCTTC
. TRBJ2-1 TRBV20-1 TRBD2 CCARGSWLAGAAYNEQFF TGCTGTGCTAGAGGGTCATGGCTAGCGGGGGCCGCCTACAATGAGCAGTTCTTC
few TRBJ2-2 TRBV29-1 . CSAATGYDTGELFF TGCAGCGCCGCTACAGGGTATGACACCGGGGAGCTGTTTTTT
. TRBJ2-7 TRBV7-3 TRBD2 CASSLSASGKYEQYF TGTGCCAGCAGCTTATCGGCTAGCGGGAAGTACGAGCAGTACTTC
. TRBJ2-5 TRBV23-1 . CASSRDRDIYQETQYF TGCGCCAGCAGTCGCGACCGGGACATATACCAAGAGACCCAGTACTTC
few TRBJ2-7 TRBV7-2 . CASSKDGGLYEQYF TGTGCCAGCAGCAAGGACGGGGGACTCTACGAGCAGTACTTC
few TRBJ2-5 TRBV27 . CASSMSGVSGTQYF TGTGCCAGCTCTATGTCGGGAGTCTCGGGGACCCAGTACTTC
many TRBJ2-5 TRBV7-2 TRBD1 CASSLATGVWQETQYF TGTGCCAGCAGCTTGGCAACAGGGGTGTGGCAAGAGACCCAGTACTTC
. TRBJ2-5 TRBV5-5 . CASSGDTSGTQYF TGTGCCAGCAGCGGTGACACGTCAGGGACCCAGTACTTC
few TRBJ1-1 TRBV5-1 . CASSPIHRANTEAFF TGCGCCAGCAGCCCCATCCACAGGGCGAACACTGAAGCTTTCTTT
few TRBJ2-1 TRBV28 TRBD2 CAASGRARNEQFF TGTGCCGCTAGCGGGAGGGCCCGGAATGAGCAGTTCTTC
few TRBJ2-7 TRBV7-2 TRBD2 CASSDRTSGIYEQYF TGTGCCAGCAGCGACCGGACTAGCGGGATCTACGAGCAGTACTTC
. TRBJ1-1 TRBV6-2/TRBV6-3 . CASSYVGADTEAFF TGTGCCAGCAGTTACGTCGGGGCGGACACTGAAGCTTTCTTT
few TRBJ2-1 TRBV29-1 TRBD2 CSVEDWIGGSGYEQFF TGCAGCGTTGAAGATTGGATTGGCGGGAGTGGGTATGAGCAGTTCTTC
few TRBJ2-7 TRBV20-1 TRBD2 CSASRTSENYEQYF TGCAGTGCTAGCAGGACTAGCGAAAACTACGAGCAGTACTTC
few TRBJ2-2 TRBV6-6 . CASAALNTGELFF TGTGCCAGCGCGGCTCTAAACACCGGGGAGCTGTTTTTT
few TRBJ2-2 TRBV4-3 . CASSPPPRGNTGELFF TGCGCCAGCAGCCCGCCCCCCAGGGGCAACACCGGGGAGCTGTTTTTT
. TRBJ2-3 TRBV6-2/TRBV6-3 TRBD2 CASSNELAGGDTQYF TGTGCCAGCAGCAACGAACTAGCGGGGGGAGATACGCAGTATTTT
. TRBJ2-7 TRBV7-3 TRBD2 CASSLTNGGANEQYF TGTGCCAGCAGCTTAACCAACGGGGGGGCGAACGAGCAGTACTTC
. TRBJ2-1 TRBV7-2 TRBD2 CASSLDGTRVANEQFF TGTGCCAGCAGCTTAGATGGGACTAGGGTCGCCAATGAGCAGTTCTTC
. TRBJ2-3 TRBV2 TRBD2 CASSALAGGPTDTQYF TGTGCCAGCAGTGCACTAGCGGGGGGACCCACAGATACGCAGTATTTT
few TRBJ2-3 TRBV12-3/TRBV12-4 . CASSPQGPIGTDTQYF TGTGCCAGCAGCCCCCAAGGACCAATTGGAACAGATACGCAGTATTTT
few TRBJ2-2 TRBV7-9 TRBD2 CASSLGSGSGGELFF TGTGCCAGCAGCTTGGGAAGCGGGAGTGGCGGGGAGCTGTTTTTT
few TRBJ1-4 TRBV25-1 TRBD1 CASSGQKGTAKNEKLFF TGTGCCAGCAGTGGCCAGAAAGGGACAGCTAAGAATGAAAAACTGTTTTTT
. TRBJ2-2 TRBV7-9 . CASSRMGTGELFF TGTGCCAGCAGCCGCATGGGCACCGGGGAGCTGTTTTTT
. TRBJ2-5 TRBV25-1 . CASSAWTEETQYF TGTGCCAGCAGTGCTTGGACAGAAGAGACCCAGTACTTC
. TRBJ1-1 TRBV20-1 TRBD1 CSASPTGGITEAFF TGCAGTGCGAGTCCTACAGGGGGCATCACTGAAGCTTTCTTT
few TRBJ1-1 TRBV28 TRBD1 CASSLVDRGGRGAFF TGTGCCAGCAGTTTAGTGGACAGGGGAGGACGTGGAGCTTTCTTT
. TRBJ2-3 TRBV29-1 . CSVEGGRMPDTQYF TGCAGCGTTGAAGGGGGCAGAATGCCAGATACGCAGTATTTT
few TRBJ1-2 TRBV20-1 TRBD1 CSARDLGQGYGYTF TGCAGTGCTAGAGATCTGGGACAGGGCTATGGCTACACCTTC
few TRBJ2-2 TRBV9 TRBD2 CASSVETSVNTGELFF TGTGCCAGCAGCGTAGAGACTAGCGTGAACACCGGGGAGCTGTTTTTT
few TRBJ1-6 TRBV5-1 . CASSLAGGSYSPLHF TGCGCCAGCAGCTTGGCCGGCGGTAGTTATTCACCCCTCCACTTT
many TRBJ2-7 TRBV6-2/TRBV6-3 . CASSRNYEQYF TGTGCCAGCTCACGGAACTACGAGCAGTACTTC
few TRBJ1-5 TRBV29-1 . CSVGEGFGQPQHF TGCAGCGTGGGGGAAGGGTTCGGCCAGCCCCAGCATTTT
. TRBJ2-7 TRBV6-1 . CASSEDRVNEQYF TGTGCCAGCAGTGAAGACAGGGTCAACGAGCAGTACTTC
few TRBJ1-3 TRBV28 . CASSFSGGNTIYF TGTGCCAGCAGTTTCAGCGGTGGAAACACCATATATTTT
many TRBJ2-7 TRBV11-2 . CASSLGFLAGTYEQYF TGTGCCAGCAGCTTAGGTTTCCTGGCGGGGACCTACGAGCAGTACTTC
few TRBJ2-1 TRBV20-1 TRBD2 CSATSEEQFF TGCAGTGCCACTAGCGAGGAGCAGTTCTTC
few TRBJ2-7 TRBV9 . CASGPYYEQYF TGTGCCAGCGGACCCTACTACGAGCAGTACTTC
few TRBJ1-5 TRBV28 TRBD1 CASSFVRGINQPQHF TGTGCCAGCAGTTTCGTCAGGGGGATCAATCAGCCCCAGCATTTT
. TRBJ2-1 TRBV30 . CAWNSGEQFF TGTGCCTGGAACTCTGGGGAGCAGTTCTTC
few TRBJ1-6 TRBV3-1 . CASSHQPGSPLHF TGTGCCAGCAGCCATCAACCGGGGTCACCCCTCCACTTT
many TRBJ2-3 TRBV10-3 TRBD2 CAITTSGLAPADTQYF TGTGCCATCACCACCTCAGGACTAGCTCCCGCAGATACGCAGTATTTT
few TRBJ1-6 TRBV20-1 TRBD1 CSAKHRGSSYNSPLHF TGCAGTGCTAAGCACAGGGGAAGCTCCTATAATTCACCCCTCCACTTT